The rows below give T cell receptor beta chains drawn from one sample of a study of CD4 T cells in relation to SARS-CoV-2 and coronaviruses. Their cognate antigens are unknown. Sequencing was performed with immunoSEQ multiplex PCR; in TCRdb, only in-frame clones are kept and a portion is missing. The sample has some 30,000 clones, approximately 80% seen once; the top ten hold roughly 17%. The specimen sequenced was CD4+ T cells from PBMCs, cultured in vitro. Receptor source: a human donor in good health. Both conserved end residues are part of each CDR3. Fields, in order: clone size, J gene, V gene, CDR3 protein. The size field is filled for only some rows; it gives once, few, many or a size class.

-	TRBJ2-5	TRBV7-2	CASSDRAYQETQYF
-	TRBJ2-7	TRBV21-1	CASSSRRGQASYEQYF
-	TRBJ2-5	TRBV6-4	CASSEAPGAAPQYF
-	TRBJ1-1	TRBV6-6	CASSDPSGGLNTEAFF
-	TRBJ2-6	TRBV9	CASSPRQGMSSGANVLTF
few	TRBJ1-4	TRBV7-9	CASSRGEWDEKLFF
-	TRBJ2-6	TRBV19	CASSNLVRGANVLTF
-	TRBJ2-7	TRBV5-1	CASSLVSGQVALEQYF
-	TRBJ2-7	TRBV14	CASSQDQRDSSYEQYF
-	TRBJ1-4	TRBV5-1	CASSFGPEGEKLFF
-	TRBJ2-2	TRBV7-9	CASSLVGFNTGELFF
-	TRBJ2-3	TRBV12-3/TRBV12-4	CASSFGDTQYF
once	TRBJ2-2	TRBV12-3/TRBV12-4	CASSLGAGELFF
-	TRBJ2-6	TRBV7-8	CASSLTRFSGANVLTF
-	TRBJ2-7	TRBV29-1	CSGGGGGEQYF
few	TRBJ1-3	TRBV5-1	CASSPGTSGNTIYF
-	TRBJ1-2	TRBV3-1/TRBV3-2	CASSENRGRNYGYTF
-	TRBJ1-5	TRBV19	CASRGTGSSNQPQHF
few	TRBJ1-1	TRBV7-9	CASSLQTGTGAFTEAFF
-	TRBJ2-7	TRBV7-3	CASSLSPGAYEQYF
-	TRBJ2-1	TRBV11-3	CASSPSASGSYNEQFF
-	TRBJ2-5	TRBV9	CASSVGTAAGGTQYF
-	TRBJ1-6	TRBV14	CASSHAGGSYNSPLHF
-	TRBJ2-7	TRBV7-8	CASSLALSGTRYEQYF
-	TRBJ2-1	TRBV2	CASRLRPSSYNEQFF
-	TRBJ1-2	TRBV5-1	CASSSAGTSNYGYTF
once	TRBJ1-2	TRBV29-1	CSVADGQELGYTF
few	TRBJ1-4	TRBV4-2	CASSQQGQPAANEKLFF
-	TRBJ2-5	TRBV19	CASGGAWETQYF
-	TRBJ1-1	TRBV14	CASSAGPRAFF
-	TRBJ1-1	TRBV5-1	CASFPGGGESTEAFF
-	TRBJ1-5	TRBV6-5	CASRQGARSNQPQHF
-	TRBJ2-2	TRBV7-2	CASSPNAIGELFF
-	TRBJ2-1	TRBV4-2	CASSQGRQGANEQFF
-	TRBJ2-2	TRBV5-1	CASRGQAGTGELFF
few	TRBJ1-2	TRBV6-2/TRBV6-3	CASSPGQADKRGYTF
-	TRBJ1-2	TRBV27	CASSPIWDVYGYTF
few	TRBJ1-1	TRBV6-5	CASSSLGGAPEAFF
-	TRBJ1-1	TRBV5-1	CASSSGWRAFF
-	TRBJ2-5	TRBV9	CASSLTGTGVLETQYF
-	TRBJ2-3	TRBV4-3	CASSQNIAGGQTYF
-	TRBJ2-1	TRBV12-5	CASGYGSGNSFGPEQFF
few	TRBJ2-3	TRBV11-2	CASSLVRGPPTDTQYF
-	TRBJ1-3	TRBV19	CASSTTSRRSSGNTIYF
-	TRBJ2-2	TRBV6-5	CASNRGRNTGELFF
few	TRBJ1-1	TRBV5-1	CASSLERTGNTEAFF
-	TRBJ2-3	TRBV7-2	CASSLGLASFTDTQYF
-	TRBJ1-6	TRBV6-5	CASSTAGAGDSPLHF
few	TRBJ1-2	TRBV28	CASSSPAGEGYGYTF
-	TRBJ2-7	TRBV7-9	CASSLAGQSYEQYF
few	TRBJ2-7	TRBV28	CASSLLGIPPQQYF
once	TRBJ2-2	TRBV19	CATKGQGSIGELFF
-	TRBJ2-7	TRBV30	CAWSEYRGRGSYEQYF
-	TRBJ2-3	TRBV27	CASSTTSGGHTDTQYF
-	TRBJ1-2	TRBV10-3	CAISDLIAPGYTF
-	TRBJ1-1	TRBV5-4	CASSSPRDRGDAEAFF
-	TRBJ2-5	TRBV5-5	CASSLSASEETQYF
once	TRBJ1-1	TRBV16	CASSQGLGREAFF
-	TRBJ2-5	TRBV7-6	CASSLALWKETQYF